The 14 T cell receptor beta chains given below trace back to one sample, sequenced in a study of tissue T cells after allogeneic stem cell transplantation. TCRdb keeps only in-frame clones here, not all; method: immunoSEQ multiplex PCR. The table lists roughly 45,000 clones, approximately 73% of them singletons. The sample comprised sorted cells pooled from one or two spleens. The receptors shown here come from a pool of C57BL/6 mice in good health.

As for this clone: Genes and germline come from the mouse. The read ends 1 residue early relative to the CDR3; the germline J gene fills the gap. The chain joins TRBV13-2 to TRBJ1-3, with D perhaps TRBD1 (6 bases). The V end was cut by 2 bases, the J end by 3 bases, with 6 bases between. The CDR3 contains 13 residues. CDR1 is NNHNN and CDR2 is SYGAGS in the germline V gene (reference sequence). CDR3 in amino acids: CASGDRGGNTLYF. Incomplete CDR3 DNA: TGTGCCAGCGGTGACAGGGGTGGAAATACGCTCTAT.

A note on this clone: Gene names denote mouse genes. With the read ending 1 residue before the CDR3 end, the germline J gene is used to fill in that end. The chain combines TRBV29 with TRBJ2-2; weak D call: TRBD1 (6 bases). The CDR3 loop spans 14 amino acids. The germline V and J ends were trimmed by 5 bases and 2 bases, with 9 bases remaining between them. Germline V lookup: CDR1 MSHET, CDR2 SYDVDS. The CDR3 bases that were read are TGTGCTAGCAGTCCACAGGGTAACACCGGGCAGCTCTAC. It encodes CASSPQGNTGQLY. The full CDR3 protein reads CASSPQGNTGQLYF.

A remark on this clone: Mouse gene names and germline throughout. The read stops 1 residue short of the end of the CDR3; the missing end is completed from the germline J gene. The chain joins TRBV3 to TRBJ1-1, with D possibly TRBD1 on 5 matching bases. Germline V gene data show CDR1 as SNHLY and CDR2 as FYNGKV (reference sequence). The germline V and J ends were trimmed by 1 base and 4 bases, with 10 bases remaining between them. CDR3 length equals 14 residues. The CDR3 is CASSLGGRGTEVFF. Incomplete CDR3 DNA: TGTGCCAGCAGCTTAGGGGGAAGGGGCACAGAAGTCTTC.

As regards this clone: The germline and genes are mouse ones. Read coverage stops 1 residue before the CDR3 terminus; the germline J gene supplies the remainder. The chain links TRBV13-3 to TRBJ2-7, with 8 positions matching TRBD1. Germline CDR1 NNHDY, CDR2 SYVADS. The CDR3 is 12 amino acids. V lost 5 bases, J lost 3 bases, and 1 base stayed unmatched. CDR3: CASRDRVYEQYF. The part of the CDR3 DNA that was read is TGTGCCAGCAGGGACAGGGTCTATGAACAGTAC.

Details on this clone: The germline and genes are mouse ones. The read is 1 residue too short to cover the CDR3 end, so that end is filled in from the germline J gene. The chain recombines TRBV12-1 with TRBJ2-4, with 8 bases matching TRBD1. This CDR3 has 16 residues. Germline CDR1 SGHSN, CDR2 HYEKVE. The ends lost 0 bases at V and 0 bases at J; junction bases unmatched: 4. CDR3 bases read: TGTGCCAGCTCTCTCGTGCAGGGGGCTAGTCAAAACACCTTGTAC. Amino acid sequence: CASSLVQGASQNTLY. The complete CDR3 reads CASSLVQGASQNTLYF. Full variable domain (remainder filled in from reference TRBV12-1 and TRBJ2-4): DSGVVQSPRHIIKEKGGRSVLTCIPISGHSNVVWYQQTLGKELKFLIQHYEKVERDKGFLPSRFSVQQFDDYHSEMNMSALELEDSAMYFCASSLVQGASQNTLYFGAGTRLSVL.

About this clone itself: Mouse gene names apply. The read terminates 1 residue ahead of where the CDR3 ends, so the germline J gene completes it. The chain couples TRBV1 to TRBJ2-2; D gene unclear. CDR1 and CDR2 (germline): NSQYPW, LRSPGD (reference sequence). The CDR3 loop spans 13 amino acids. Trimming removed 4 bases from V and 4 bases from J, with 7 bases in between. CDR3 DNA (partial): TGCACCTGCAGTGTAGCGGGCACCGGGCAGCTCTAC. It specifies CTCSVAGTGQLY. The full CDR3 protein is CTCSVAGTGQLYF.

A word on this clone: Mouse names are used for the genes. CDR3 amino acids: CAWSPGGRGEQYF. Incomplete CDR3 DNA: TGTGCCTGGAGTCCGGGGGGGAGAGGGGAACAGTAC. V gene TRBV31 combines with J gene TRBJ2-7; 7 bases are a match to TRBD2. The read halts 1 residue ahead of the CDR3 end, with the missing end drawn from the germline J gene. With V trimmed by 1 base and J by 7 bases, 7 bases remained unmatched. CDR3 length equals 13 residues. In germline, CDR1 is GKSSPN, CDR2 SITVG. Full variable domain (outside the CDR3, taken from reference TRBV31 and TRBJ2-7): AQTIHQWPVAEIKAVGSPLSLGCTIKGKSSPNLYWYWQATGGTLQQLFYSITVGQVESVVQLNLSASRPKDDQFILSTEKLLLSHSGFYLCAWSPGGRGEQYFGPGTRLTVL.

Concerning this clone itself: Gene names are mouse gene names. The sequence runs out 1 residue before the end of the CDR3; the remainder is reconstructed from the germline J gene. The V gene is TRBV29, the J gene TRBJ1-5, with 8 bases matching TRBD1. The CDR3 consists of 14 residues. The V gene end was trimmed by 4 bases and the J gene end by 5 bases; junction bases not matched to a gene: 4. The germline CDR1 and CDR2 sequences are MSHET and SYDVDS. The part of the CDR3 DNA that was read is TGTGCTAGCAGTTCCAGGGGGCGCGACCAGGCTCCGCTT. Residues: CASSSRGRDQAPL. The whole CDR3 sequence is CASSSRGRDQAPLF.

As regards this clone: Mouse germline and gene names are used. The CDR3 end lies 1 residue beyond the end of the read and is filled in from the germline J gene. J is TRBJ2-5 and V is TRBV1; D is uncertain. CDR3 length: 13 amino acids. The germline V and J ends were trimmed by 1 base and 2 bases, with 4 bases remaining between them. Germline lookup yields CDR1 NSQYPW and CDR2 LRSPGD (reference sequence). CDR3 loop: CTCSAGSQDTQYF. The sequenced part of the CDR3 DNA is TGCACCTGCAGTGCAGGGTCCCAAGACACCCAGTAC.

Of note for this clone: The genes and germline here are from mouse. Coverage ceases 1 residue before the CDR3 finishes, and the germline J gene fills in the end. The genes are TRBV12-1 and TRBJ2-5, with 9 nucleotides matching TRBD1. J gave up 0 bases and V 4 bases, and 4 bases lay outside the gene matches. Germline-derived CDR1 and CDR2 are SGHSN and HYEKVE. This CDR3 has 15 residues. The sequenced CDR3 bases are TGTGCCAGCTCAGACAGGGGGTTTAACCAAGACACCCAGTAC. This translates into CASSDRGFNQDTQY. The CDR3 reads in full as CASSDRGFNQDTQYF.

This clone was observed once. Gene names are mouse gene names. With the read ending 1 residue before the CDR3 end, the germline J gene is used to fill in that end. The chain links TRBV13-2 to TRBJ2-3, with TRBD2 matching 8 bases. J lost 0 bases, V lost 2 bases, and 5 bases had no gene match. The length of the CDR3 is 16 residues. Germline V gene sequence: CDR1 NNHNN, CDR2 SYGAGS (reference sequence). Incomplete CDR3 DNA: TGTGCCAGCGGTGACTGGGGGGAGTTTAGTGCAGAAACGCTGTAT. This encodes CASGDWGEFSAETLY. The CDR3 in full is CASGDWGEFSAETLYF.

As for this clone: Gene labels here are mouse ones. The CDR3 is cut off 1 residue early in the read; its end comes from the germline J gene. Other DNA variants within this sample encode the same CDR3. The chain joins TRBV20 to TRBJ1-2; a weak D match, TRBD1 (6 bases). Deletions cut 6 bases from V and 0 bases from J, with 11 bases between. The length of the CDR3 is 13 residues. Germline values: CDR1 GFQATS, CDR2 STVNSAI. The covered CDR3 bases are TGTGGTGCCTCCGGGACAACAAACTCCGACTACACC. Translated: CGASGTTNSDYT. The entire CDR3 reads CGASGTTNSDYTF.

This clone was counted only a few times. Each gene name is a mouse one. The observed sequence ends 1 residue before the CDR3 terminus, with the missing tail filled in from the germline J gene. V and J are TRBV2 and TRBJ2-1; 10 nucleotides agree with TRBD2. Per germline, CDR1 LGHNA and CDR2 YSYQKL. The CDR3 is made up of 14 amino acids. Losses at the gene ends were 4 bases for V and 3 bases for J; bases not matched to a gene: 0. The CDR3 spells CASSPGGAYAEQFF. Incomplete CDR3 DNA: TGTGCCAGCAGCCCTGGGGGGGCCTATGCTGAGCAGTTC.

For this clone: Gene labels here are mouse ones. Read sequence stops 1 residue before the CDR3 end, and the germline J gene provides the missing end. The rearrangement joins TRBV1 to TRBJ1-1; unclear D gene. With 0 bases removed from V and 0 bases from J, the gap between germline ends came to 8 bases. Germline V CDR1 and CDR2: NSQYPW, LRSPGD (reference sequence). The CDR3 is 15 residues long. CDR3 loop: CTCSADSAANTEVFF. The covered CDR3 bases are TGCACCTGCAGTGCAGATTCGGCAGCAAACACAGAAGTCTTC.